The 5 T cell receptor beta chains below come from one sample, sequenced in a study of shared clonotypes between healthy human individuals. CD45RO-negative, CCR7-positively selected cells formed the naive CD8 fraction, excluding terminally differentiated effector memory CD45RA+ cells. Profiled with immunoSEQ multiplex PCR; TCRdb holds only in-frame clones, not every one. The sample holds approximately 810,000 clones, more than 85% seen once. Sequencing was done on a sample of naive CD8+ T cells sorted from blood. The receptors originated from a man aged 30 to 45 in good health.

A note on this clone: Within the sample, other DNA sequences also encode this same CDR3. The rearrangement uses TRBV29-1 and TRBJ1-1; D is undetermined. The CDR3 runs to 13 residues. V was shortened by 3 bases and J by 4 bases, with 12 bases between the two germline ends. Germline CDR1 is SQVTM and CDR2 is ANQGSEA. In DNA form, the CDR3 reads TGCAGCGTTGAGCCCCTATGGGGCACTGAAGCTTTCTTT. Protein sequence: CSVEPLWGTEAFF.

This clone was observed a few times. The chain has TRBV14 and TRBJ1-2; D uncertain. The CDR3 contains 14 residues. Germline CDR1 is SGHDN and CDR2 is FVKESK. Trimming left V 1 base short and J 4 bases short, with 10 bases between. The CDR3 loop is CASSQGTTVYGYTF. The CDR3 DNA follows: TGTGCCAGCAGCCAAGGGACGACGGTCTATGGCTACACCTTC.

The genes are TRBV11-2 and TRBJ2-3; maybe TRBD2 (5 bases). Trimming stripped 3 bases from V and 1 base from J, with 17 bases between. Germline V gene data show CDR1 as SGHAT and CDR2 as FQNNGV. The CDR3 length is 17 residues. CDR3 residues: CASSFPPGVGGTDTQYF. The DNA of the CDR3 is TGTGCCAGCAGCTTTCCCCCAGGCGTGGGAGGCACAGATACGCAGTATTTT. Using reference TRBV11-2 and TRBJ2-3 for the parts outside the CDR3, the full variable domain is EAGVAQSPRYKIIEKRQSVAFWCNPISGHATLYWYQQILGQGPKLLIQFQNNGVVDDSQLPKDRFSAERLKGVDSTLKIQPAKLEDSAVYLCASSFPPGVGGTDTQYFGPGTRLTVL.

The rearrangement uses TRBV4-2 and TRBJ1-1; the D is unclear. CDR3 length equals 16 residues. Germline CDR1 is LGHNA and CDR2 is YNFKEQ. The germline V and J ends were trimmed by 1 base and 0 bases, with 12 bases remaining between them. CDR3 nucleotides: TGTGCCAGCAGCCAAGCCCGCGGGGAGATGAACACTGAAGCTTTCTTT. This encodes CASSQARGEMNTEAFF.

The chain combines TRBV9 with TRBJ2-7; 10 nucleotides match TRBD2. The CDR3 totals 14 residues. CDR1 SGDLS and CDR2 YYNGEE come from the germline V gene. With 4 bases clipped from V and 3 bases from J, the junction kept 4 bases outside the gene matches. The CDR3 nucleotides are TGTGCCAGCAGCCGGACTAGCGGAGGCTACGAGCAGTACTTC. Translating it yields CASSRTSGGYEQYF.